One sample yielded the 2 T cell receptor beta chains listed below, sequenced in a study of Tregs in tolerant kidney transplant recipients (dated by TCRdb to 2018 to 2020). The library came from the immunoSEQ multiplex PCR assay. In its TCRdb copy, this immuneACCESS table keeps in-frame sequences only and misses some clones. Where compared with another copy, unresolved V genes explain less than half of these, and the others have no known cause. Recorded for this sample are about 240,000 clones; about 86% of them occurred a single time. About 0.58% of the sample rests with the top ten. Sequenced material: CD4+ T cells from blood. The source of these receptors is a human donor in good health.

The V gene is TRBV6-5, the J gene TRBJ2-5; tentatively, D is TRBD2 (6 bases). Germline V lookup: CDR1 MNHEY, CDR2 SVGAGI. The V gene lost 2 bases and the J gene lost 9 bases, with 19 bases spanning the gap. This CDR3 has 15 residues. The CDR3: CASSYGPTSSRAQYF. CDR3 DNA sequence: TGTGCCAGCAGTTACGGCCCTACTAGCTCAAGGGCCCAGTACTTC.

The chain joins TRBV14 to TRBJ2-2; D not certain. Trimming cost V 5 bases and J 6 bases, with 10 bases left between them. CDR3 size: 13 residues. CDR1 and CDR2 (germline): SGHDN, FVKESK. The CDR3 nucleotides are TGTGCCAGCAGCGCAGTCGGGTCCGGGGAGCTGTTTTTT. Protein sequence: CASSAVGSGELFF.